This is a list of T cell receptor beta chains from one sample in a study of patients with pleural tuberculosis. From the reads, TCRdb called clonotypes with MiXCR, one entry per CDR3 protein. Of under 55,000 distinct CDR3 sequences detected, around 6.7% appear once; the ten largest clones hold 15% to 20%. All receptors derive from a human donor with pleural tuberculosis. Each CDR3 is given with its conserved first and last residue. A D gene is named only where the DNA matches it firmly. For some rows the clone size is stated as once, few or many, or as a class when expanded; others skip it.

TGCAGCGTTGTAAGGGGCGTGAGCCAAGAGACCCAGTACTTC,CSVVRGVSQETQYF,NA,14,NA,TRBV29-1,TRBJ2-5
TGTGCCAGCAGTTACCCCGAAATAAACCAGTACTTC,CASSYPEINQYF,many,12,NA,TRBV6-2/TRBV6-3,TRBJ2-5
TGTGCCAGCAGTTTAATCCGGGAGGGTTACAATGAGCAGTTCTTC,CASSLIREGYNEQFF,many,15,TRBD2,TRBV27,TRBJ2-1
TGCAGTGCCATCGGACTCCTGCTCGGGCAGTATTTT,CSAIGLLLGQYF,many,12,NA,TRBV20-1,TRBJ2-3
TGCAGTGCCCCAGGGGTGGGGTCCATCTCCTACGAGCAGTACTTC,CSAPGVGSISYEQYF,many,15,NA,TRBV20-1,TRBJ2-7
TGCAGTGCTAGAGATGGCTCAACCTCCGCGAATGAGCAGTTCTTC,CSARDGSTSANEQFF,many,15,NA,TRBV20-1,TRBJ2-1
TGTGCCAGCAGCCCGAGGGGTTGGAGCTCCTACGAGCAGTACTTC,CASSPRGWSSYEQYF,few,15,NA,TRBV7-6,TRBJ2-7
TGCAGCGTGGGACAGGGTGAACGGGATACGCAGTATTTT,CSVGQGERDTQYF,NA,13,TRBD1,TRBV29-1,TRBJ2-3
TGCGCCAGCAGCTTGGAAGGGACACTCGGGCCTGAAGCTTTCTTT,CASSLEGTLGPEAFF,NA,15,NA,TRBV5-1,TRBJ1-1
TGTGCCACCAGTGAAACCCAGACCAGTGGTGGGACCCAGTACTTC,CATSETQTSGGTQYF,many,15,NA,TRBV24-1,TRBJ2-5
TGCAGTGGTAGTTTGGCTAGCGGGTACGAGCAGTACTTC,CSGSLASGYEQYF,many,13,TRBD2,TRBV20-1,TRBJ2-7
TGTGCCAGCAGTCCACAGGGGGTAGGGGAAGCTTTCTTT,CASSPQGVGEAFF,many,13,TRBD1,TRBV27,TRBJ1-1
TGTGCCAGCAGCTTGAGTGGGAATAGCAATCAGCCCCAGCATTTT,CASSLSGNSNQPQHF,many,15,NA,TRBV5-4,TRBJ1-5
TGTGCCAGCAGTTACCGGACGGTGAACACTGAAGCTTTCTTT,CASSYRTVNTEAFF,many,14,NA,TRBV6-2/TRBV6-3,TRBJ1-1
TGTGCCAGCTCTTTGACCCCCAGCGATGAGCAGTTCTTC,CASSLTPSDEQFF,few,13,NA,TRBV18,TRBJ2-1
TGCAGCGTTGTGGGTCTTAGCGGGACCAATGAGCAGTTCTTC,CSVVGLSGTNEQFF,NA,14,TRBD2,TRBV29-1,TRBJ2-1
TGTGCCAGCAGCCCTCGACTAGCGGGAGATAAAACAGATACGCAGTATTTT,CASSPRLAGDKTDTQYF,NA,17,TRBD2,TRBV13,TRBJ2-3
TGTGCCAGCAGCCAAGGACGTCCGTGGAATCAGCCCCAGCATTTT,CASSQGRPWNQPQHF,many,15,NA,TRBV4-2,TRBJ1-5
TGTGCCAGCAGTTTATACGGCCCGCCGGGCTACACCTTC,CASSLYGPPGYTF,many,13,NA,TRBV27,TRBJ1-2
TGTGCCAGCAGCTTATTCTACCAAGAGACCCAGTACTTC,CASSLFYQETQYF,many,13,NA,TRBV11-1,TRBJ2-5
TGTGCCAGCAGCTCTGGTAATTCTGGAAACACCATATATTTT,CASSSGNSGNTIYF,many,14,NA,TRBV11-1,TRBJ1-3
TGTGCCAGCAGTGATCCCTCAGGGGGCTACAATGAGCAGTTCTTC,CASSDPSGGYNEQFF,many,15,TRBD1,TRBV6-1,TRBJ2-1
TGTGCCATCAGTGCCCTCCCTAGCGGCGGCAACACCGGGGAGCTGTTTTTT,CAISALPSGGNTGELFF,few,17,TRBD2,TRBV10-3,TRBJ2-2
TGCGCCAGCAGCCCTCCGTCGGTAGGCAGAGTCCACACTGAAGCTTTCTTT,CASSPPSVGRVHTEAFF,many,17,NA,TRBV5-1,TRBJ1-1
TGTGCCAGCAGTTACGGGGGCACCAAGAAGGAAAAACTGTTTTTT,CASSYGGTKKEKLFF,many,15,NA,TRBV6-2/TRBV6-3,TRBJ1-4
TGCGCCAGCAGCAAACAACCGGGACAGGGTCAGCCCCAGCATTTT,CASSKQPGQGQPQHF,many,15,TRBD1,TRBV4-1,TRBJ1-5
TGCGCCAGCAGCCCTACTCACAGGGTGGGGTATGGCTACACCTTC,CASSPTHRVGYGYTF,many,15,NA,TRBV4-1,TRBJ1-2
TGTGCCAGCAGCTTGATCCTGGACACTGAAGCTTTCTTT,CASSLILDTEAFF,many,13,NA,TRBV11-2,TRBJ1-1
TGTGCCAGCAGCTTAGTGAGCCGGTCTTCAGAGACCCAGTACTTC,CASSLVSRSSETQYF,many,15,NA,TRBV7-6,TRBJ2-5
TGCAGTGCCAGGGGGACTAGCGGGAGCCGGCTTGGTGCGCAGTATTTT,CSARGTSGSRLGAQYF,many,16,TRBD2,TRBV20-1,TRBJ2-3
TGCAGCGCAGGGACAGCCTTTTCCTACGAGCAGTACTTC,CSAGTAFSYEQYF,few,13,TRBD1,TRBV29-1,TRBJ2-7
TGTGCCAGCAGTATCAGCAGCTCCTACAATGAGCAGTTCTTC,CASSISSSYNEQFF,many,14,NA,TRBV6-1,TRBJ2-1
TGCAGTGCCACGATTCCGGGGGAAGGTGAGCAGTTCTTC,CSATIPGEGEQFF,many,13,NA,TRBV20-1,TRBJ2-1
TGTGCCAGCAGCCAAGAAGGGGGTAGGGATCAGCCCCAGCATTTT,CASSQEGGRDQPQHF,many,15,NA,TRBV4-2,TRBJ1-5
TGCAGTGCTAGAGGTGGGAGGGTCTCAGATACGCAGTATTTT,CSARGGRVSDTQYF,many,14,TRBD2,TRBV20-1,TRBJ2-3
TGTGTCAGCAGTTCTGAGGCAGGAAGGAACACTGAAGCCTTCTTT,CVSSSEAGRNTEAFF,NA,15,NA,TRBV27,TRBJ1-1
TGTGCCAGCAGTTACTCCACACCCCTAGCGGGCTACAATGAGCAGTTCTTC,CASSYSTPLAGYNEQFF,many,17,TRBD2,TRBV6-2/TRBV6-3,TRBJ2-1
TGCGCCAGCAGTGAAATTACGGGACGGACCAATCAGCCCCAGCATTTT,CASSEITGRTNQPQHF,NA,16,NA,TRBV10-2,TRBJ1-5
TGTGCCAGCAGTTACGCAGGCACGAACACCGGGGAGCTGTTTTTT,CASSYAGTNTGELFF,many,15,NA,TRBV28,TRBJ2-2
TGTGCCAGCAGGGGGGACACCGCCTACGAGCAGTACTTC,CASRGDTAYEQYF,NA,13,NA,TRBV3-1,TRBJ2-7
TGTGCCAGCAGTGATACAGTCCGAAATGAAAAACTGTTTTTT,CASSDTVRNEKLFF,many,14,NA,TRBV2,TRBJ1-4
TGTGCCTGGGAGAGCACAGATACGCAGTATTTT,CAWESTDTQYF,NA,11,NA,TRBV30,TRBJ2-3
TGCAGCGCAACGACAGGGGGCAACACTGAAGCTTTCTTT,CSATTGGNTEAFF,many,13,TRBD1,TRBV29-1,TRBJ1-1
TGTGCCAGCAGTATTGGCCTAGCGGAGACCCAGTACTTC,CASSIGLAETQYF,many,13,NA,TRBV27,TRBJ2-5
TGTGCCAGCAGCGGCGGGAGGGTCAGCGGGGAGCTGTTTTTT,CASSGGRVSGELFF,many,14,TRBD2,TRBV6-1,TRBJ2-2
TGTGCCAGCAGCTTGGGGGACAGGGTAGGAACAGATACGCAGTATTTT,CASSLGDRVGTDTQYF,many,16,TRBD1,TRBV5-4,TRBJ2-3
TGCAGTGCTCTCGGAAATTCCTACAATGAGCAGTTCTTC,CSALGNSYNEQFF,many,13,NA,TRBV20-1,TRBJ2-1
TGTGCCAGCAGCTTCCCGACAGGGGCCCAGAACACTGAAGCTTTCTTT,CASSFPTGAQNTEAFF,many,16,TRBD1,TRBV11-1,TRBJ1-1
TGCAGTGCTAGAGATTGGGGGGCCACGGCCTACGAGCAGTACTTC,CSARDWGATAYEQYF,few,15,NA,TRBV20-1,TRBJ2-7